Presented here are 23 T cell receptor beta chains from one specimen sequenced in a study of OX40 agonist ivuxolimab in advanced cancers. The assay was immunoSEQ multiplex PCR, and TCRdb's table has in-frame clones only and misses some. The sample includes about 83,000 clones, 85% of them seen just once. Sequences were derived from CD4+ or CD8+ T cells sorted from blood, sampled in a trial of the OX40 agonist ivuxolimab. All receptors come from an adult with an advanced solid tumor such as melanoma, head and neck, liver or kidney cancer.

The chain recombines TRBV9 with TRBJ1-2, with D possibly matching TRBD1 (6 bases). Germline loops: CDR1 SGDLS, CDR2 YYNGEE. This CDR3 is built from 13 residues. V was trimmed by 5 bases and J by 1 base, leaving 9 bases between them. CDR3 in amino acids: CASSSDSNYGYTF. For the CDR3, the DNA is TGTGCCAGCAGTTCGGACAGTAACTATGGCTACACCTTC.

On this clone itself: One end of the junction varies from germline; a read error may be responsible. This rearrangement joins TRBV23-1 to TRBJ1-2; possible D gene TRBD1, 5 bases. TRBV23-1 counts as an open reading frame of uncertain function. This CDR3 is built from 15 residues. DNA for the CDR3: TGCGCCAGCAGTCCAGGGACGGGAGACACCCGGGGTTCGGGCTTC. Amino acid sequence: CASSPGTGDTRGSGF.

J is TRBJ1-3 and V is TRBV7-2; 8 positions agree with TRBD1. The trim removed 5 bases at V and 4 bases at J, leaving 7 bases unmatched. The germline V gene has CDR1 SGHTA and CDR2 FQGNSA. This CDR3 spans 15 amino acids. The CDR3 DNA sequence: TGTGCCAGCAGCCCGACAGGGGCCTACGGAAACACCATATATTTT. It encodes CASSPTGAYGNTIYF.

V gene TRBV27 combines with J gene TRBJ2-1; D perhaps matches TRBD2 (6 bases). Trimming pared 5 bases from V and 4 bases from J, leaving 12 bases between. CDR3 length equals 14 residues. In germline, CDR1 is MNHEY, CDR2 SMNVEV (reference sequence). CDR3 loop: CASSNDGGYNEQFF. The CDR3 bases are TGTGCCAGCAGTAATGACGGGGGATACAATGAGCAGTTCTTC.

The chain has TRBV7-9 and TRBJ1-6; tentative D call: TRBD1 (5 bases). The V end lost 1 base, the J end lost 7 bases, and 14 bases lay between the germline ends. CDR3 size: 16 residues. The germline V gene has CDR1 SEHNR and CDR2 FQNEAQ (reference sequence). The CDR3 nucleotides read TGTGCCAGCAGCTTAGAAGGGAGTGGGGCAAATTCACCCCTCCACTTT. Protein sequence: CASSLEGSGANSPLHF. The variable domain in full, completed from reference TRBV7-9 and TRBJ1-6, reads DTGVSQNPRHKITKRGQNVTFRCDPISEHNRLYWYRQTLGQGPEFLTYFQNEAQLEKSRLLSDRFSAERPKGSFSTLEIQRTEQGDSAMYLCASSLEGSGANSPLHFGNGTRLTVT.

J is TRBJ2-2 and V is TRBV7-2; 8 nucleotides align to TRBD1. The ends lost 5 bases at V and 0 bases at J; junction bases unmatched: 5. The germline CDR1 and CDR2 sequences are SGHTA and FQGNSA. This CDR3 has 16 residues. The CDR3 DNA sequence: TGTGCCAGCAGCCCAGACAGGGGCTCGAACACCGGGGAGCTGTTTTTT. It specifies CASSPDRGSNTGELFF.

This sequence joins TRBV18 and TRBJ2-1; 11 positions agree with TRBD2. CDR3 size: 17 residues. J was trimmed by 1 base and V by 8 bases; bases with no gene match: 10. From germline, CDR1 is KGHSH and CDR2 LQKENI. The CDR3 protein is CASAFIGTSGSYNEQFF. The CDR3 DNA reads as TGTGCCAGCGCCTTTATAGGGACTAGCGGATCCTACAATGAGCAGTTCTTC.

The chain carries TRBV2 and TRBJ2-7; D gene unclear. Trimming cost V 6 bases and J 1 base, with 13 bases left between them. The CDR3 extends over 14 amino acids. From germline, CDR1 is SNHLY and CDR2 FYNNEI. The CDR3 region is CASRRGQDSYEQYF. CDR3 DNA: TGTGCCAGCAGGCGAGGCCAGGATTCCTACGAGCAGTACTTC.

The chain employs TRBV19 and TRBJ1-6, with D perhaps matching TRBD1 (5 bases). V was pared by 1 base and J by 2 bases, with 9 bases between. Germline CDR1 and CDR2: LNHDA and SQIVND (reference sequence). This CDR3 is 16 amino acids long. The CDR3 here is CASSIARTTYNSPLHF. CDR3 nucleotides: TGTGCCAGTAGTATAGCAAGGACAACCTATAATTCACCCCTCCACTTT.

The rearrangement uses TRBV7-9 and TRBJ1-2, with 7 bases identical to TRBD1. Germline CDR1 SEHNR, CDR2 FQNEAQ (reference sequence). The V gene end was trimmed by 5 bases and the J gene end by 4 bases; junction bases not matched to a gene: 7. This CDR3 is built from 14 residues. CDR3 in DNA: TGTGCCAGCAGCCCTCAGGGGGGGGCCTATGGCTACACCTTC. Amino acid sequence: CASSPQGGAYGYTF.

The chain is built from TRBV6-5 and TRBJ2-5, with D possibly TRBD2 on 7 matching bases. The germline V and J ends were trimmed by 7 bases and 5 bases, with 17 bases remaining between them. The germline gives CDR1 MNHEY, CDR2 SVGAGI. The CDR3 has 14 amino acids. The DNA of the CDR3 is TGTGCCAGCACCCAGGGGCTCGGGAGGGAGACCCAGTACTTC. Amino acids: CASTQGLGRETQYF.

This sequence joins TRBV2 and TRBJ1-5, with TRBD1 as a possible D gene (5 bases). Germline V lookup: CDR1 SNHLY, CDR2 FYNNEI. The ends were cut back, 3 bases at V and 6 bases at J, with 12 bases in the middle. The CDR3 is 14 residues long. The CDR3 is CASSEQSQGQPQHF. For the CDR3, the DNA is TGTGCCAGCAGTGAGCAGTCCCAGGGTCAGCCCCAGCATTTT.

This sequence joins TRBV27 and TRBJ2-5, with D possibly being TRBD1 (6 bases). Germline V gene sequence: CDR1 MNHEY, CDR2 SMNVEV (reference sequence). CDR3 length equals 16 residues. Trimming took off 2 bases at V and 2 bases at J, with 15 bases between the two ends. The CDR3 loop is CASSLPWGRGQETQYF. The CDR3 DNA reads as TGTGCCAGCAGTTTACCCTGGGGGCGCGGACAAGAGACCCAGTACTTC.

The chain employs TRBV15 and TRBJ2-3, with TRBD2 identical over 8 bases. The CDR3 spans 16 residues. With 3 bases clipped from V and 0 bases from J, the junction kept 5 bases outside the gene matches. From germline, CDR1 is LNHNV and CDR2 YYDKDF (reference sequence). CDR3 DNA sequence: TGTGCCACCAGCAGGGGACTAGTCTCTAGCACAGATACGCAGTATTTT. Protein sequence: CATSRGLVSSTDTQYF. Based on the CDR3 plus reference TRBV15 and TRBJ2-3, the full variable domain is DAMVIQNPRYQVTQFGKPVTLSCSQTLNHNVMYWYQQKSSQAPKLLFHYYDKDFNNEADTPDNFQSRRPNTSFCFLDIRSPGLGDTAMYLCATSRGLVSSTDTQYFGPGTRLTVL.

This rearrangement joins TRBV19 to TRBJ1-4; 9 bases agree with TRBD1. In germline, CDR1 is LNHDA, CDR2 SQIVND (reference sequence). The CDR3 spans 16 residues. Trimming cost V 7 bases and J 0 bases; bases outside gene matches: 6. The CDR3 sequence is CASTPDRGATNEKLFF. The CDR3 DNA follows: TGTGCCAGTACCCCGGACAGGGGCGCAACTAATGAAAAACTGTTTTTT.

This sequence joins TRBV7-9 and TRBJ2-5; D might be TRBD1 or TRBD2, each matching 5 bases. With the DNA end fitting TRBJ2-7 better, the J assignment may be wrong. Looked up from germline, CDR1 is SEHNR and CDR2 is FQNEAQ (reference sequence). The CDR3 loop spans 15 amino acids. This chain's CDR3 is CASSLSSGGSYEQYF. In DNA form, the CDR3 reads TGTGCCAGCAGCTTATCAAGTGGGGGTTCCTACGAGCAGTACTTC.

The J gene is TRBJ1-1, the V gene TRBV21-1. TRBV21-1 is a pseudogene segment. This CDR3 is 11 amino acids long. CDR3 in amino acids: CASSPDCEAFF. CDR3 nucleotide sequence: TGTGCCAGCAGTCCGGACTGTGAAGCTTTCTTT.

This clone was counted a few times. The rearrangement links TRBV27 to TRBJ1-6, with D perhaps matching TRBD1 (5 bases). Deletions cut 5 bases from V and 9 bases from J, with 20 bases between. This CDR3 has 16 residues. The germline V gene has CDR1 MNHEY and CDR2 SMNVEV (reference sequence). DNA of the CDR3: TGTGCCAGCAGTACACTTAGGGGAGGCCCACTTTCACCCCTCCACTTT. Translated: CASSTLRGGPLSPLHF.

V and J are TRBV7-2 and TRBJ1-2; 8 bases agree with TRBD1. This CDR3 contains 14 residues. Germline V lookup: CDR1 SGHTA, CDR2 FQGNSA. J was trimmed by 4 bases and V by 6 bases; bases with no gene match: 7. The CDR3 DNA follows: TGTGCCAGCAGTCACCAGGGGGCCCTCTATGGCTACACCTTC. Residues: CASSHQGALYGYTF.

The chain has TRBV12-5 and TRBJ2-3, with D perhaps matching TRBD1 or TRBD2 (5 bases each). The CDR3 is 13 amino acids. V lost 0 bases, J lost 10 bases, and 11 bases lay in between. Germline CDR1 LGHNT, CDR2 FRNRAP. CDR3 bases: TGTGCTAGTGGTTTGGTCGGGACCCAAGCGCAGTATTTT. This codes for CASGLVGTQAQYF. Supplemented by reference TRBV12-5 and TRBJ2-3, the full variable domain reads DARVTQTPRHKVTEMGQEVTMRCQPILGHNTVFWYRQTMMQGLELLAYFRNRAPLDDSGMPKDRFSAEMPDATLATLKIQPSEPRDSAVYFCASGLVGTQAQYFGPGTRLTVL.

This clone was seen only a few times. The chain recombines TRBV5-8 with TRBJ1-2; TRBD1 is a possible D gene (5 bases). V lost 0 bases, J lost 7 bases, and 10 bases lay in between. This CDR3 is built from 13 residues. Looked up from germline, CDR1 is SGHTS and CDR2 is YDEGEE. The CDR3 DNA reads as TGTGCCAGCAGCTTGGGCGGGACGGCTGGCTACACCTTC. Encoded protein: CASSLGGTAGYTF. The variable domain in full, completed from reference TRBV5-8 and TRBJ1-2, reads EAGVTQSPTHLIKTRGQQATLRCSPISGHTSVYWYQQALGLGLQFLLWYDEGEERNRGNFPPRFSGRQFPNYSSELNVNALELEDSALYLCASSLGGTAGYTFGSGTRLTVV.

CDR3 region: CSVDWGRGGHGYGYTF. For the CDR3, the DNA is TGCAGCGTTGACTGGGGACGTGGGGGCCATGGCTATGGCTACACCTTC. The V and J genes are TRBV29-1 and TRBJ1-2, with a weak D call TRBD1 (6 bases). This CDR3 is 16 amino acids long. V lost 3 bases and J lost 4, with 21 bases in between. Germline-derived CDR1 and CDR2 are SQVTM and ANQGSEA.

The chain uses TRBV6-1 and TRBJ2-5; D call uncertain. V was shortened by 4 bases and J by 4 bases, with 10 bases between the two germline ends. The length of the CDR3 is 13 residues. Germline CDR1 and CDR2: MNHNS and SASEGT. For the CDR3, the DNA is TGTGCCAGCAGTGCCCCGGGTAGAGAGACCCAGTACTTC. This gives the protein CASSAPGRETQYF.